This T cell receptor (beta chain) was identified in a study of control samples from healthy donors and cancer patients. CDR3 length: 14 amino acids. Germline values: CDR1 LNHNV, CDR2 YYDKDF (reference sequence). The V segment lost 0 bases and the J segment 5 bases; nucleotides outside the gene matches: 3. Some clones are missing from TCRdb's copy, which holds only in-frame ones; the method was immunoSEQ multiplex PCR. The table includes under 60,000 clones, 94% detected once. The chain links TRBV15 to TRBJ1-2; 7 bases are a match to TRBD1. The receptor was derived from a man aged 25-45 years in good health. Sequenced input: blood. CDR3 coding DNA: TGTGCCACCAGCAGAGAACCGGGACAGTATGGCTACACCTTC. Its translation is CATSREPGQYGYTF.